This T cell receptor (beta chain) was observed in a study of blood T cell repertoires in COVID-19. Study-level background: PBMCs, B-cell-depleted T cells, or T cells were the source of the cDNA or gDNA that made up the material.

As processed by the authors: Quantification of nucleated cells was approximated via reference gene primer amplification. The repertoire was sequenced with immunoSEQ multiplex PCR; TCRdb's copy has only in-frame clones and lacks some. The D gene and trimming were derived from the DNA, and the V and J assignments and clone size from that table. The sample holds roughly 180,000 clones, 65% to 85% seen once. The clonotype comes from a woman in her 30s with acute or convalescent COVID-19. The sample taken for sequencing was peripheral blood.

DNA of the CDR3: TGTGCCAGCAGCTTAGGGGTAGCGGGAGGGCCTCACAATGAGCAGTTCTTC. Translated, it gives CASSLGVAGGPHNEQFF. The chain combines TRBV7-6 with TRBJ2-1, with 11 bases that match TRBD2. In germline, CDR1 is SGHVS, CDR2 FNYEAQ. The CDR3 has 17 residues. The trim removed 1 base at V and 5 bases at J, leaving 7 bases unmatched. Based on the CDR3 plus reference TRBV7-6 and TRBJ2-1, the full variable domain is GAGVSQSPRYKVTKRGQDVALRCDPISGHVSLYWYRQALGQGPEFLTYFNYEAQQDKSGLPNDRFSAERPEGSISTLTIQRTEQRDSAMYRCASSLGVAGGPHNEQFFGPGTRLTVL.